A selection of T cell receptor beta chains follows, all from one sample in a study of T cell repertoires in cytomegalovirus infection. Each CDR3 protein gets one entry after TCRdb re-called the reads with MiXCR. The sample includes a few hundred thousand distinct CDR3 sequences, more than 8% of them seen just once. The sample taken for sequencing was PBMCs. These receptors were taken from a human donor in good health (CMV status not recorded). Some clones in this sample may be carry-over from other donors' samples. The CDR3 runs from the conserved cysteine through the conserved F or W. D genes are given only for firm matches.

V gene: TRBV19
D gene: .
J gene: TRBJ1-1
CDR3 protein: CASSIDPRGTFEAFF

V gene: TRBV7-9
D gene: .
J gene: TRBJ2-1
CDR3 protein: CASSPLGDNEQFF

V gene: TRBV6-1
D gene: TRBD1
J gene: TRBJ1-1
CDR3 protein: CASSKRTGGKTEAFF

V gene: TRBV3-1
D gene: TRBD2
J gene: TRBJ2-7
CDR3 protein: CASSPTWGGLAGPGHEQYF

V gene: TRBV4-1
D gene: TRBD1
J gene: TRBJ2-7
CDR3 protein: CASRPRDSHSYEQYF

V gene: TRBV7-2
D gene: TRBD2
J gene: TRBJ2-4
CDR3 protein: CASSFGGDIQYF

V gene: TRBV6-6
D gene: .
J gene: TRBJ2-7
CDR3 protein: CASSYPRGGSPGEQYF

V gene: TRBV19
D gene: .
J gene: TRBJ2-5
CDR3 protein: CASRGGRETGQETQYF

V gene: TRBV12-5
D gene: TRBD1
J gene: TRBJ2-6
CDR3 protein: CASGLGQGGGANVLTF

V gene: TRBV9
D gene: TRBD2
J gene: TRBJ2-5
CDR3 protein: CASSVSGVGPAGAQETQYF

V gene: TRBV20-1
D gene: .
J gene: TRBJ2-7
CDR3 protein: CSAMTETLYEQYF

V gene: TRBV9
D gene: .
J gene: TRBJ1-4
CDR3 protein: CASSVDLRGEKLYF

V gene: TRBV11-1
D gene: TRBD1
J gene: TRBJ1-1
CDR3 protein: CASSLTNRGEAFF

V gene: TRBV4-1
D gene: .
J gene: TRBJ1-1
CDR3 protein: CASSLKAHTLIGDTEAFF

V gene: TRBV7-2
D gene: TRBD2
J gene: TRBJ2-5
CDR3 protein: CASSSEPGLAGETQYF

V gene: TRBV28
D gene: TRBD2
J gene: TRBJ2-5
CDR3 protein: CASSSSEWRASGRWETQYF

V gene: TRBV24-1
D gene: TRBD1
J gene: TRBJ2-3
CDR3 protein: CATFFRDSLRTSTDTQYF

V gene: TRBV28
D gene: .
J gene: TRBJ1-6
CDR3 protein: CASSGQFSYNSPLHF

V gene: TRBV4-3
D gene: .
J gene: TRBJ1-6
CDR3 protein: CASSQETRQNSPLHF

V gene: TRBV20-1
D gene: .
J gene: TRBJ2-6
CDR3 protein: CSAGVSGANVLTF

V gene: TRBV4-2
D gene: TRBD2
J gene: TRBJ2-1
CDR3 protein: CASSQDAAGAYNEQFF

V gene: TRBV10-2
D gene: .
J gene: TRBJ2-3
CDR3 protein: CASTGSASTDTQYF

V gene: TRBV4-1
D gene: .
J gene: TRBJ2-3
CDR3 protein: CASSHGPRETDTQYF

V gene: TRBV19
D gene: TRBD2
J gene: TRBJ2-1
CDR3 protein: CASRKTSGRAGEQFF

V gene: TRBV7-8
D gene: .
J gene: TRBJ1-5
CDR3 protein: CASSLGAGGQPQHF

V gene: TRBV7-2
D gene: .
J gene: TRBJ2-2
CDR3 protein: CASSLQLTGELFF

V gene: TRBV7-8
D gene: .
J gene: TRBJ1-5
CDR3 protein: CASSLLGTSNQPQHF

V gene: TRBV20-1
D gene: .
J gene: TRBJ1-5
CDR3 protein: CSARDRSGTLKPQHF

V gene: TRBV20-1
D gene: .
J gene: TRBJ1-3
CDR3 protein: CSASRAGALSAGNTIYF

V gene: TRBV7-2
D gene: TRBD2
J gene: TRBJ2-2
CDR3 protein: CASSASGVNTGELFF

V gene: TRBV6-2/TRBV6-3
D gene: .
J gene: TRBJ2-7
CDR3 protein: CASSYSNSGVREQYF

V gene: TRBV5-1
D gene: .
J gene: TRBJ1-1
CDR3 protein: CASSLAAMNTEAFF

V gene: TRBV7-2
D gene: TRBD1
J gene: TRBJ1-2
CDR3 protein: CASSLLGQGAHGYTF

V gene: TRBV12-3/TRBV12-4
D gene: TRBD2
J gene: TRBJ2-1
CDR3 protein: CASSPRGGLPYNEQFF

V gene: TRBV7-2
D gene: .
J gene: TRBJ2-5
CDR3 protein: CASSYIPNLEQETQYF

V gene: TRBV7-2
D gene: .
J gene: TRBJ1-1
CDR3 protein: CASSPPPAGLNTEAFF

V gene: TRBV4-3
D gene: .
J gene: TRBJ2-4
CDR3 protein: CASSQVVGAKNIQYF

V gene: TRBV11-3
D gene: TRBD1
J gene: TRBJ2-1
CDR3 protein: CASSLGGVAGGDEQFF

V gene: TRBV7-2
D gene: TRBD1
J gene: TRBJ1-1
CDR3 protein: CASSPGQGGTEAFF

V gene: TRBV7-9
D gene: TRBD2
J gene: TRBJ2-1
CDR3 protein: CASSPQTSGSRANEQFF

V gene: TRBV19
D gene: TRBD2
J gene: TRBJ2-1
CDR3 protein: CASSKLADAWNEQFF

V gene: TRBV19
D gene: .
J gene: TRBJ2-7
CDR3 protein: CASTDGPRGEQYF

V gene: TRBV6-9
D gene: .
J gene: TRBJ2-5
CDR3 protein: CASSSSRQQETQYF

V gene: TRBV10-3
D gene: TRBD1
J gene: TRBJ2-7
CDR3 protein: CATSGTGIGEQYF

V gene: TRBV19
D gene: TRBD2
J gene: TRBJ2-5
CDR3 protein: CASSIGGTSGQETQYF

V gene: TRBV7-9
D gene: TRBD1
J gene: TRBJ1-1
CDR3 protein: CASSLDTGGTEAFF

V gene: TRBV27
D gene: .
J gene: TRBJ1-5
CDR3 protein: CASSRLGRGENQPQHF